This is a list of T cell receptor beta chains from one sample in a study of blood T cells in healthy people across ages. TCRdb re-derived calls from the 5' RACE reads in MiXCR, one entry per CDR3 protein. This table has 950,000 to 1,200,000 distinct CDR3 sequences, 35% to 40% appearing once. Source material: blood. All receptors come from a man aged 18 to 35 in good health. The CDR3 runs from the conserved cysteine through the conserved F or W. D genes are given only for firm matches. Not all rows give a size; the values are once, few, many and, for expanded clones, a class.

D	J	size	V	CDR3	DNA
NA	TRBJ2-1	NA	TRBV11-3	CASSGRANNEQFF	TGTGCCAGCAGCGGCCGGGCCAACAATGAGCAGTTCTTC
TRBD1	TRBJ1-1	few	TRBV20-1	CSARDRDRSMNTEAFF	TGCAGTGCTAGAGATCGGGACAGGTCCATGAACACTGAAGCTTTCTTT
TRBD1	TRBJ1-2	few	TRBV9	CASSVVGQGRVGGYTF	TGTGCCAGCAGCGTAGTGGGACAGGGTCGAGTAGGTGGCTACACCTTC
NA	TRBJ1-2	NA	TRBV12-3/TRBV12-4	CASSSLTISYGYTF	TGTGCCAGCAGTTCCCTGACGATAAGCTATGGCTACACCTTC
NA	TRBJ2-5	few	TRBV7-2	CASSFPEGNEQYF	TGTGCCAGCAGCTTCCCGGAAGGAAATGAGCAGTACTTC
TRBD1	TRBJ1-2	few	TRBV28	CASSLGGQGSDGYTF	TGTGCCAGCAGTTTAGGGGGACAGGGGTCAGATGGCTACACCTTC
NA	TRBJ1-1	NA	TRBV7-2	CASSPPAGAWMRNTEAFF	TGTGCCAGCAGCCCCCCCGCGGGGGCGTGGATGAGGAACACTGAAGCTTTCTTT
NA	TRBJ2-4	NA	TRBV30	CAWKEQYF	TGTGCCTGGAAGGAACAGTACTTC
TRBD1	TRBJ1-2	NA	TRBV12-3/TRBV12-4	CASSSCERDRGDYGYTF	TGTGCCAGCAGTTCGTGTGAACGGGACAGGGGTGACTATGGCTACACCTTC
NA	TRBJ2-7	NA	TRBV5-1	CASSLVLYDNEQYF	TGCGCCAGCAGCTTGGTATTGTACGACAATGAGCAGTACTTC
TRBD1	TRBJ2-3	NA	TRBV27	CASSPLGQGGGADTQYF	TGTGCCAGCAGCCCACTAGGACAGGGAGGTGGAGCAGATACGCAGTATTTT
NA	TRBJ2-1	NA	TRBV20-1	CSAEALGNEQFF	TGCAGTGCTGAAGCCTTGGGCAATGAGCAGTTCTTC
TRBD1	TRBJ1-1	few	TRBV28	CASSKTGQAEGTEAFF	TGTGCCAGCAGCAAAACGGGACAGGCGGAAGGTACTGAAGCTTTCTTT
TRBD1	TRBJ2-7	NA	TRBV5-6	CASSLPGQGVSYEQYF	TGTGCCAGCAGCCTACCGGGACAGGGTGTTTCCTACGAGCAGTACTTC
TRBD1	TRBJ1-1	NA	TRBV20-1	CSARGDRDTEAFF	TGCAGTGCTAGAGGTGACAGGGACACTGAAGCTTTCTTT
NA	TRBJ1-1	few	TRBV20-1	CSAPSFGTEAFF	TGCAGTGCTCCTTCATTCGGCACTGAAGCTTTCTTT
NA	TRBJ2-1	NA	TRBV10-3	CAISESGEEQFF	TGTGCCATCAGTGAGTCGGGGGAGGAGCAGTTCTTC
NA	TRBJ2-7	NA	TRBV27	CASSKSRGTNLNEQYF	TGTGCCAGCAGTAAATCGAGGGGGACCAATCTAAATGAGCAGTACTTC
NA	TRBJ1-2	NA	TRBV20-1	CSVREFFTGYGYTF	TGCAGTGTCAGAGAGTTTTTTACAGGTTACGGCTACACCTTC
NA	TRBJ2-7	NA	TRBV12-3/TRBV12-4	CASGTIRGPSYEQYF	TGTGCCAGCGGAACGATCAGGGGTCCATCCTACGAGCAGTACTTC
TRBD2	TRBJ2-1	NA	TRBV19	CASRVTSGAYNEQFF	TGTGCCAGCAGGGTAACTAGCGGGGCCTACAATGAGCAGTTCTTC
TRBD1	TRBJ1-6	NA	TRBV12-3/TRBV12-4	CASTTGQGWESPLHF	TGTGCCAGCACCACGGGACAGGGATGGGAATCACCCCTCCACTTT
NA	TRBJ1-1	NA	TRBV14	CASSRGFAEAFF	TGTGCCAGCTCACGCGGATTCGCTGAAGCTTTCTTT
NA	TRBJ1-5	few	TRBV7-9	CASSPVSSNQPQHF	TGTGCCAGCAGCCCCGTCAGCTCCAATCAGCCCCAGCATTTT
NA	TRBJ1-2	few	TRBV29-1	CSVAEDRYGYTF	TGCAGCGTTGCGGAGGATCGGTATGGCTACACCTTC
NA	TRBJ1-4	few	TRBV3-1	CASSLGRANEKLFF	TGTGCCAGCAGCCTCGGACGGGCTAACGAAAAACTGTTTTTT
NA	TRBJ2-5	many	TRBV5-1	CASSLGGYQETQYF	TGTGCCAGCAGCTTAGGGGGATATCAAGAGACCCAGTACTTC
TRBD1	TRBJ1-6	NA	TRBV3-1	CASSPGQGVGSPLHF	TGTGCCAGCAGCCCGGGACAGGGGGTAGGTTCACCCCTCCACTTT
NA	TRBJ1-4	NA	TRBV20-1	CSARPPGANEKLFF	TGCAGTGCCAGACCCCCAGGCGCTAATGAAAAACTGTTTTTT
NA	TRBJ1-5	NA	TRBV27	CASTDRVPINGQPRHF	TGTGCCAGCACCGACCGGGTTCCTATTAATGGTCAGCCCCGGCATTTT
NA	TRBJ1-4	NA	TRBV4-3	CASSQGDLNEKLFF	TGCGCCAGCAGCCAAGGGGACCTCAATGAAAAACTGTTTTTT
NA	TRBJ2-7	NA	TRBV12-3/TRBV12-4	CASSLANGPYEQYF	TGTGCCAGCAGTTTAGCCAACGGCCCCTACGAGCAGTACTTC
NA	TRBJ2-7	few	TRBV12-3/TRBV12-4	CASSLAGAGSYEQYF	TGTGCCAGCAGTCTCGCGGGGGCCGGCTCCTACGAGCAGTACTTC
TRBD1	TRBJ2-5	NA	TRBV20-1	CSAITGDQETQYF	TGCAGTGCCATCACAGGGGACCAGGAGACCCAGTACTTC
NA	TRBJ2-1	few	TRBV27	CATRTGVPYNEQFF	TGTGCCACCAGGACGGGGGTTCCCTACAATGAGCAGTTCTTC
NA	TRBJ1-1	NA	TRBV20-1	CSVPGLGGTEAFF	TGCAGTGTTCCGGGACTAGGGGGTACTGAAGCTTTCTTT
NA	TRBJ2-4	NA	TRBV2	CASNTGTHDKNIQYF	TGTGCCAGCAACACCGGGACTCATGACAAAAACATTCAGTACTTC
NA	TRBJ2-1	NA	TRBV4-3	CASSLTGGGHNEQFF	TGCGCCAGCAGCCTCACTGGGGGGGGCCACAATGAGCAGTTCTTC
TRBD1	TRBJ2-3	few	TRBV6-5	CASSRRTGVSQYF	TGTGCCAGCTCCCGAAGGACAGGGGTTTCGCAGTATTTT
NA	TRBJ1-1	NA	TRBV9	CASSVGSGRKNTEAFF	TGTGCCAGCAGCGTTGGATCTGGACGCAAGAACACTGAAGCTTTCTTT
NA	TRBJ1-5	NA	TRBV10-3	CAISEGRGNQPQHF	TGTGCCATCAGTGAGGGGCGCGGCAATCAGCCCCAGCATTTT
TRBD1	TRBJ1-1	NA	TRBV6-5	CASSPGQGFPNTEAFF	TGTGCCAGCAGCCCTGGACAGGGCTTTCCGAACACTGAAGCTTTCTTT
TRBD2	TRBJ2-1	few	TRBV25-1	CASSDSGGLNNEQFF	TGTGCCAGCAGTGATAGCGGGGGCCTCAACAATGAGCAGTTCTTC
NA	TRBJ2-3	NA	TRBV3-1	CASSQIYPSPDTQYF	TGTGCCAGCAGCCAAATCTATCCTAGCCCAGATACGCAGTATTTT
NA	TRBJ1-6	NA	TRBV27	CASSSWTADSPLHF	TGTGCCAGCAGTTCGTGGACCGCAGATTCACCCCTCCACTTT
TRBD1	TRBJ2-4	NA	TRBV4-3	CASSQDDRELETRYF	TGCGCCAGCAGCCAAGATGACAGGGAATTAGAGACCCGGTACTTC
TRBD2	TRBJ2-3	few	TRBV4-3	CASSLWTSGLTDTQYF	TGCGCCAGCAGCTTATGGACTAGCGGCCTCACAGATACGCAGTATTTT
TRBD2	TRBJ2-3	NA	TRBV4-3	CASSQDAKRGGTDTQYF	TGCGCCAGCAGCCAAGATGCCAAGCGGGGCGGCACAGATACGCAGTATTTT
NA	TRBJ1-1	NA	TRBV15	CATSPSRVRTEAFF	TGTGCCACCAGCCCTTCCAGGGTTAGGACTGAAGCTTTCTTT
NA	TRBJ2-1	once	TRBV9	CASSVVGASSNEQFF	TGTGCCAGCAGCGTAGTAGGGGCTAGCTCCAATGAGCAGTTCTTC
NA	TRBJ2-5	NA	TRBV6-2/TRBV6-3	CASSTPQGGSYNEQYF	TGTGCCAGCAGTACCCCACAGGGAGGATCCTACAATGAGCAGTACTTC
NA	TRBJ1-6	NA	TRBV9	CASSVGGFSSYNSPLHF	TGTGCCAGCAGCGTAGGAGGCTTTAGCTCCTATAATTCACCCCTCCACTTT
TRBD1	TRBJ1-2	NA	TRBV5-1	CASSHPDREGGYTF	TGCGCCAGCAGTCATCCCGACAGGGAGGGGGGCTACACCTTC